This entry lists 30 T cell receptor beta chains sequenced from one sample in a study of T cell changes during pregnancy in multiple sclerosis. Only in-frame clones appear in the TCRdb table, and some are missing; sequencing was by immunoSEQ multiplex PCR. The table records roughly 42,000 clones, about 87% of them present only once. The sample was CD4+ T cells from peripheral blood mononuclear cells, taken in the second trimester of pregnancy. These receptors were collected from a female donor with multiple sclerosis, enrolled in a pregnancy study.

V gene TRBV21-1 combines with J gene TRBJ2-7; TRBD2, the table's D call, was not compared with the DNA. TRBV21-1 is a listed pseudogene. The CDR3 has 15 amino acids. The CDR3 reads CASSKVELAGYEQYF. The CDR3 DNA is TGTGCCAGCAGCAAAGTGGAGCTAGCGGGCTACGAGCAGTACTTC.

This rearrangement joins TRBV28 to TRBJ2-5; D call uncertain. The CDR3 extends over 13 amino acids. Trimming removed 4 bases at V and 5 bases at J, with 11 bases between. Germline CDR1 MDHEN, CDR2 SYDVKM. The CDR3 sequence: CASSWLVSETQYF. CDR3 sequence (DNA): TGTGCCAGCAGTTGGCTCGTTTCGGAGACCCAGTACTTC.

The V call is TRBV2, the J call TRBJ1-2, with a possible D match to TRBD1 (5 bases). Germline loops: CDR1 SNHLY, CDR2 FYNNEI. The CDR3 loop spans 13 amino acids. V was trimmed by 10 bases and J by 1 base, leaving 13 bases between them. The CDR3 region has the DNA TGTGCCACCGCGGGACCGTTTAACTATGGCTACACCTTC. Amino acid sequence: CATAGPFNYGYTF.

The chain has TRBV19 and TRBJ2-1; 9 nucleotides align to TRBD2. The ends lost 5 bases at V and 2 bases at J; junction bases unmatched: 4. CDR1 LNHDA and CDR2 SQIVND come from the germline V gene (reference sequence). The CDR3 length is 15 residues. CDR3 protein: CASSSSGTTYNEQFF. The CDR3 DNA reads TGTGCCAGTAGTTCTAGCGGGACTACCTACAATGAGCAGTTCTTC.

V and J are TRBV13 and TRBJ2-1; D possibly corresponds to TRBD2 (5 bases). V was clipped by 3 bases and J by 10 bases, with 19 bases between them. The length of the CDR3 is 15 residues. Per germline, CDR1 PRHDT and CDR2 FYEKMQ (reference sequence). CDR3 DNA sequence: TGTGCCAGCAGCTTCGCCCTCCGGGGAGAATCGGAGCAGTTCTTC. Translated: CASSFALRGESEQFF.

The chain couples TRBV7-2 to TRBJ1-5; D ambiguous. Germline-derived CDR1 and CDR2 are SGHTA and FQGNSA. Trimming cost V 2 bases and J 5 bases, with 19 bases left between them. The CDR3 runs 17 residues. CDR3 residues: CASSLSVRAGADQPQHF. Here the CDR3 DNA reads TGTGCCAGCAGCTTATCGGTGCGTGCGGGCGCCGATCAGCCCCAGCATTTT.

The chain links TRBV11-3 to TRBJ2-1, with 7 bases that match TRBD1. This CDR3 contains 17 residues. With 4 bases clipped from V and 4 bases from J, the junction kept 13 bases outside the gene matches. Germline-derived CDR1 and CDR2 are SGHNT and YENEEA. The CDR3 sequence: CASSSSPTGMNYNEQFF. CDR3 nucleotide sequence: TGTGCCAGCAGCTCCTCCCCGACAGGGATGAATTACAATGAGCAGTTCTTC.

This clone was counted once. The chain joins TRBV4-2 to TRBJ1-4; 9 bases line up with TRBD1. J was trimmed by 10 bases and V by 0 bases; bases with no gene match: 6. Looked up from germline, CDR1 is LGHNA and CDR2 is YNFKEQ. The CDR3 consists of 15 residues. CDR3 bases: TGTGCCAGCAGCCAAGACCAGGGACAGGGAGGAAAACTGTTTTTT. It yields the protein CASSQDQGQGGKLFF.

This rearrangement joins TRBV19 to TRBJ2-5; 8 nucleotides agree with TRBD2. Germline V gene data show CDR1 as LNHDA and CDR2 as SQIVND (reference sequence). After removal of 4 bases from V and 1 base from J, the junction contained 8 bases not matched to a gene. The CDR3 covers 16 residues. CDR3 in DNA: TGTGCCAGTAGTACCTTAGCGGGAAATACCCAAGAGACCCAGTACTTC. Translated, it gives CASSTLAGNTQETQYF.

The rearrangement joins TRBV5-1 to TRBJ2-1, with D possibly being TRBD2 (6 bases). The CDR3 is 16 amino acids. Between the trimmed V and J ends, which lost 2 bases and 5 bases, there was a span of 17 bases. The V gene's germline CDR1 is SGHRS and CDR2 YFSETQ. The CDR3 DNA reads as TGCGCCAGCAGCTTATTGGAGCGGGTCTACAACAATGAGCAGTTCTTC. Its translation: CASSLLERVYNNEQFF.

This chain joins TRBV5-5 and TRBJ2-1; TRBD1 is a possible D gene (5 bases). CDR3 length equals 16 residues. V dropped 4 bases and J dropped 1 base, with 15 bases sitting between them. CDR1 and CDR2 (germline): SGHKS, YYEKEE (reference sequence). CDR3 nucleotide sequence: TGTGCCAGCAGCCCGACAGCTACCTTATCCTACAATGAGCAGTTCTTC. Its translation: CASSPTATLSYNEQFF.

With regard to this clone: The identical CDR3 is also encoded by other nucleotide sequences in the sample. The chain is built from TRBV5-1 and TRBJ2-3, with 9 bases identical to TRBD2. Germline V gives CDR1 SGHRS, CDR2 YFSETQ. The CDR3 consists of 15 residues. V gave up 2 bases and J gave up 6 bases; unmatched junction bases: 7. The DNA of the CDR3 is TGCGCCAGCAGCTTCGGGCTAGCGGGAACCGATACGCAGTATTTT. It yields the protein CASSFGLAGTDTQYF.

This chain joins TRBV6-6 and TRBJ1-5, with D uncertain. Germline CDR1 MNHNY, CDR2 SVGAGI (reference sequence). V was cut by 5 bases and J by 16 bases, with 15 bases left in between. The CDR3 is 11 amino acids. The CDR3 is CASSNLQTRHF. CDR3 sequence (DNA): TGTGCCAGCAGTAATTTACAGACCCGTCATTTT.

The chain joins TRBV30 to TRBJ2-1; 10 bases map to TRBD2. The CDR3 loop spans 13 amino acids. Germline CDR1 and CDR2: GTSNPN and SVGIG (reference sequence). With V trimmed by 7 bases and J by 4 bases, 4 bases remained unmatched. The DNA for the CDR3 is TGTGCCTCGGAGCGGGAGGGATACAATGAGCAGTTCTTC. This translates into CASEREGYNEQFF.

This clone was counted only a few times. The V and J genes are TRBV28 and TRBJ1-1; perhaps TRBD1 as D (5 bases). V lost 2 bases and J lost 5, with 15 bases in between. The germline CDR1 and CDR2 sequences are MDHEN and SYDVKM. This CDR3 comprises 15 residues. The CDR3 region is CASSLKLGGYTEAFF. The CDR3 DNA reads as TGTGCCAGCAGTTTAAAGTTGGGGGGGTATACTGAAGCTTTCTTT.

This chain connects TRBV7-8 to TRBJ2-5; TRBD2 aligns across 13 bases. Germline loops: CDR1 SGHVS, CDR2 FQNEAQ. The CDR3 is 18 residues long. Trimming removed 5 bases from V and 5 bases from J; junction bases left unmatched: 14. The CDR3 sequence is CASSPGQLAGGPRETQYF. The DNA for the CDR3 is TGTGCCAGCAGCCCTGGGCAACTAGCGGGAGGGCCGAGGGAGACCCAGTACTTC.

V is TRBV28 and J is TRBJ2-1, with D tentatively TRBD2 (6 bases). The CDR3 extends over 13 amino acids. Germline CDR1 is MDHEN and CDR2 is SYDVKM. V was clipped by 5 bases and J by 6 bases, with 11 bases between them. CDR3 coding DNA: TGTGCCAGCAGTAGACTAGGCGGCAATGAGCAGTTCTTC. Its protein product is CASSRLGGNEQFF.

This rearrangement joins TRBV11-1 to TRBJ2-7; TRBD1 aligns across 7 bases. The ends lost 10 bases at V and 5 bases at J; junction bases unmatched: 8. From germline, CDR1 is SGHAT and CDR2 FQDESV (reference sequence). The CDR3 spans 12 residues. The CDR3 DNA reads TGTGCCACGAAGGGGGCCCTTCACGAGCAGTACTTC. This codes for CATKGALHEQYF.

The chain carries TRBV5-4 and TRBJ2-7; possible D gene TRBD2, 7 bases. Trimming cost V 5 bases and J 0 bases, with 15 bases left between them. This CDR3 spans 15 amino acids. Per germline, CDR1 SGHNT and CDR2 YYREEE (reference sequence). This CDR3 reads CASSGGGPHSYEQYF. As DNA, the CDR3 is TGTGCCAGCAGTGGGGGGGGGCCCCACTCCTACGAGCAGTACTTC. Full variable domain (rest looked up from reference TRBV5-4 and TRBJ2-7): ETGVTQSPTHLIKTRGQQVTLRCSSQSGHNTVSWYQQALGQGPQFIFQYYREEENGRGNFPPRFSGLQFPNYSSELNVNALELDDSALYLCASSGGGPHSYEQYFGPGTRLTVT.

This sequence joins TRBV10-3 and TRBJ2-6, with TRBD2 identical over 7 bases. Germline assignment: CDR1 ENHRY and CDR2 SYGVKD. This CDR3 is 15 amino acids long. Losses at the gene ends were 11 bases for V and 0 bases for J; bases not matched to a gene: 7. CDR3 residues: CAGGETNSGANVLTF. The CDR3 coding sequence is TGTGCCGGGGGGGAGACCAACTCTGGGGCCAACGTCCTGACTTTC.

The V and J genes are TRBV4-1 and TRBJ1-2; TRBD1 is a possible D gene (6 bases). The CDR3 loop spans 15 amino acids. Germline V CDR1 and CDR2: MGHRA, YSYEKL. The V gene lost 0 bases and the J gene lost 8 bases, with 16 bases spanning the gap. The CDR3 DNA is TGCGCCAGCAGCCAAGAGGGGGCCCTCGCAGAGGGCTACACCTTC. Its translation: CASSQEGALAEGYTF.

As concerns this clone: Different DNA sequences within this sample yield the same CDR3. The chain links TRBV6-1 to TRBJ1-5; D unclear. V was shortened by 4 bases and J by 5 bases, with 9 bases between the two germline ends. This CDR3 region has 13 residues. The germline CDR1 and CDR2 sequences are MNHNS and SASEGT. CDR3 amino acids: CASSGSGDQPQHF. The CDR3 DNA sequence: TGTGCCAGCAGTGGCAGTGGAGATCAGCCCCAGCATTTT.

The chain joins TRBV4-2 to TRBJ1-5; a possible D gene is TRBD1 (6 bases). This CDR3 is built from 15 residues. CDR1 and CDR2 from the germline V gene are LGHNA and YNFKEQ. Trimming shortened V by 1 base and J by 1 base, and 8 bases separated the two germline ends. CDR3 in DNA: TGTGCCAGCAGCCAAGGGCAGGGGAGCAATCAGCCCCAGCATTTT. Residues: CASSQGQGSNQPQHF.

V usage is TRBV7-9 and J usage is TRBJ2-7, with a tentative D call TRBD2 (6 bases). V was cut by 3 bases and J by 0 bases, with 9 bases left in between. CDR1 is SEHNR, CDR2 FQNEAQ, per germline (reference sequence). The CDR3 has 14 residues. CDR3 sequence: CASSFMGGSYEQYF. The DNA for the CDR3 is TGTGCCAGCAGCTTTATGGGGGGCTCCTACGAGCAGTACTTC.

The V call is TRBV5-1, the J call TRBJ2-6; D gene unclear. The germline V and J ends were trimmed by 2 bases and 4 bases, with 7 bases remaining between them. In germline, CDR1 is SGHRS, CDR2 YFSETQ. The length of the CDR3 is 14 residues. Written as DNA, the CDR3 is TGCGCCAGCAGCTTCGATGCGGGGGCCAACGTCCTGACTTTC. This gives the protein CASSFDAGANVLTF.

This clone was recorded a few times. J is TRBJ2-7 and V is TRBV14, with a tentative D call TRBD2 (5 bases). Germline values: CDR1 SGHDN, CDR2 FVKESK. The CDR3 runs to 15 residues. Trimming removed 1 base from V and 3 bases from J, with 13 bases in between. CDR3 protein: CASSQGEGIYYEQYF. Here the CDR3 DNA reads TGTGCCAGCAGCCAAGGAGAGGGCATTTACTACGAGCAGTACTTC.

The V gene is TRBV6-5, the J gene TRBJ2-7, with D hard to call. Germline CDR1 reads MNHEY; CDR2 reads SVGAGI. The CDR3 runs 15 residues. Trimming shortened V by 7 bases and J by 2 bases, and 18 bases separated the two germline ends. CDR3: CASTRSRSGTYEQYF. In DNA form, the CDR3 reads TGTGCCAGCACCCGTTCCCGATCCGGTACCTACGAGCAGTACTTC.

The genes are TRBV5-8 and TRBJ2-3, with TRBD2 matching over 16 bases. V lost 3 bases and J lost 2; bases outside the gene matches: 9. Germline-derived CDR1 and CDR2 are SGHTS and YDEGEE. The CDR3 contains 19 residues. CDR3 in DNA: TGTGCCAGCAGCTCGGGACTAGCGGGAGGGGCCCACCCCACAGATACGCAGTATTTT. Amino acids: CASSSGLAGGAHPTDTQYF. Full variable domain (rest looked up from reference TRBV5-8 and TRBJ2-3): EAGVTQSPTHLIKTRGQQATLRCSPISGHTSVYWYQQALGLGLQFLLWYDEGEERNRGNFPPRFSGRQFPNYSSELNVNALELEDSALYLCASSSGLAGGAHPTDTQYFGPGTRLTVL.

The chain employs TRBV9 and TRBJ1-2; D might be TRBD1 (6 bases). Germline loops: CDR1 SGDLS, CDR2 YYNGEE. The CDR3 runs to 14 residues. With 4 bases removed from V and 7 bases from J, the gap between germline ends came to 17 bases. This chain's CDR3 is CASSPRTGNSGYTF. The CDR3 DNA sequence: TGTGCCAGCAGCCCCCGAACAGGGAACAGTGGCTACACCTTC.

This chain joins TRBV27 and TRBJ2-7; 11 bases align to TRBD2. Germline V gene lookup returns CDR1 MNHEY and CDR2 SMNVEV (reference sequence). The CDR3 runs to 15 residues. V lost 5 bases and J lost 4; bases outside the gene matches: 7. The chain's CDR3 is CASSLLAGGVYEQYF. For the CDR3, the DNA is TGTGCCAGCAGTCTCCTAGCGGGAGGTGTTTACGAGCAGTACTTC.